The rows below give T cell receptor beta chains drawn from one sample of a study of blood T cell repertoires in COVID-19. Data came from immunoSEQ multiplex PCR; TCRdb stores just in-frame clones and leaves some out. Found here are approximately 340,000 clones, more than 70% of them singletons; the top ten hold just under 3%. Sequenced material: peripheral blood. These receptors were taken from a man aged 30-40 years with active or convalescent COVID-19. CDR3s include the opening cysteine and the closing phenylalanine or tryptophan. The D gene is left open where the match is weak. Clone size, where shown, is once, few, many, or a class for clones that have expanded.

CDR3 protein	CDR3 DNA	clone size	V gene	J gene	D gene
CAISEVREIGNEQFF	TGTGCCATCAGTGAAGTGCGGGAGATCGGGAATGAGCAGTTCTTC	-	TRBV10-3	TRBJ2-1	TRBD2
CASSPPKEGPNTEAFF	TGTGCCAGCAGCCCTCCAAAGGAGGGCCCCAACACTGAAGCTTTCTTT	-	TRBV7-3	TRBJ1-1	-
CASSFKGRNEKLFF	TGCGCCAGCAGCTTCAAGGGGAGGAATGAAAAACTGTTTTTT	-	TRBV5-1	TRBJ1-4	-
CASSLGQGFGYTF	TGTGCCAGCAGCTTGGGACAGGGGTTTGGCTACACCTTC	-	TRBV7-2	TRBJ1-2	TRBD1
CASSHIDRDNEQFF	TGTGCCAGCAGCCACATAGACAGGGACAATGAGCAGTTCTTC	-	TRBV9	TRBJ2-1	TRBD1
CASSVDEDTEAFF	TGTGCCAGCAGCGTCGACGAGGACACTGAAGCTTTCTTT	-	TRBV28	TRBJ1-1	-
CASSITGGYRSPLHF	TGCGCCAGCAGCATCACAGGGGGCTATCGTTCACCCCTCCACTTT	-	TRBV5-1	TRBJ1-6	TRBD1
CASSQRTGVNTEAFF	TGTGCCAGCAGCCAAAGGACCGGGGTGAACACTGAAGCTTTCTTT	-	TRBV4-2	TRBJ1-1	-
CASSRDRRAFF	TGTGCCAGCAGTCGGGACAGGCGAGCTTTCTTT	-	TRBV6-5	TRBJ1-1	TRBD1
CASSSFQGNLEQYF	TGTGCCAGCAGCTCCTTCCAGGGGAATCTCGAGCAGTACTTC	few	TRBV7-9	TRBJ2-7	-
CASSPGWVRPSYEQYF	TGCGCCAGCAGCCCTGGGTGGGTGAGGCCTAGCTACGAGCAGTACTTC	-	TRBV5-1	TRBJ2-7	-
CASSLRRGQGTDTQYF	TGTGCCAGCAGCTTACGCCGGGGTCAGGGCACAGATACGCAGTATTTT	-	TRBV7-9	TRBJ2-3	-
CSVDAGRETQYF	TGCAGCGTTGACGCGGGGAGGGAGACCCAGTACTTC	once	TRBV29-1	TRBJ2-5	-
CASSQQTANTGELFF	TGTGCCAGCAGCCAACAGACAGCGAACACCGGGGAGCTGTTTTTT	-	TRBV5-5	TRBJ2-2	-
CASTPAGTAVYEQYF	TGTGCCAGCACTCCAGCCGGGACAGCAGTTTACGAGCAGTACTTC	once	TRBV6-5	TRBJ2-7	TRBD1
CASSTIGTGEDHEQYF	TGTGCCAGTAGTACGATAGGGACAGGGGAAGACCACGAGCAGTACTTC	-	TRBV19	TRBJ2-7	TRBD1
CASSRLADYQETQYF	TGTGCCAGCAGTCGACTAGCGGACTACCAAGAGACCCAGTACTTC	-	TRBV6-2/TRBV6-3	TRBJ2-5	TRBD2
CASSIDRTGGDGYTF	TGTGCCAGTAGTATAGACAGGACAGGGGGCGATGGCTACACCTTC	-	TRBV19	TRBJ1-2	TRBD1
CASSDGPNRNYGYTF	TGTGCCAGCAGTGATGGCCCGAACAGGAACTATGGCTACACCTTC	once	TRBV6-1	TRBJ1-2	-
CASGQRRYEQYF	TGTGCCAGCGGCCAGAGGAGGTACGAGCAGTACTTC	-	TRBV6-5	TRBJ2-7	-
CASSSQYNQPQHF	TGTGCCAGCAGCTCCCAGTACAATCAGCCCCAGCATTTT	-	TRBV7-9	TRBJ1-5	-
CASSPWTGFKTEAFF	TGTGCCAGCAGCCCCTGGACAGGGTTCAAGACTGAAGCTTTCTTT	-	TRBV7-2	TRBJ1-1	TRBD1
CAWSVEGNTEAFF	TGTGCCTGGAGTGTGGAGGGGAACACTGAAGCTTTCTTT	-	TRBV30	TRBJ1-1	-
CASSQLAEAFF	TGTGCCAGCAGCCAACTCGCTGAAGCTTTCTTT	-	TRBV14	TRBJ1-1	-
CASSNSWGGTDTQYF	TGTGCCAGCAGCAACTCCTGGGGGGGGACAGATACGCAGTATTTT	-	TRBV5-4	TRBJ2-3	TRBD2
CASSLLGGTKAPTEAFF	TGTGCCAGCAGCTTACTTGGCGGTACGAAGGCCCCGACTGAAGCTTTCTTT	-	TRBV7-3	TRBJ1-1	-
CASKGGTYEQYF	TGTGCCAGCAAGGGAGGGACCTACGAGCAGTACTTC	-	TRBV12-3/TRBV12-4	TRBJ2-7	TRBD2
CASSIPRGEQYF	TGTGCCAGTAGTATCCCCAGGGGAGAACAGTACTTC	-	TRBV19	TRBJ2-7	-
CASSPVGAQPQHF	TGTGCCAGCTCACCGGTAGGGGCTCAGCCCCAGCATTTT	-	TRBV18	TRBJ1-5	-
CASSRQGGSNQPQHF	TGTGCCAGTAGTCGACAGGGTGGTAGCAATCAGCCCCAGCATTTT	-	TRBV19	TRBJ1-5	TRBD1
CASSRTGAVNTGELFF	TGCGCCAGCAGCCGGACAGGGGCAGTGAACACCGGGGAGCTGTTTTTT	-	TRBV5-1	TRBJ2-2	TRBD1
CAWSVLSGGAKLGEKLFF	TGTGCCTGGAGTGTACTGTCAGGGGGCGCAAAGTTAGGAGAAAAACTGTTTTTT	-	TRBV30	TRBJ1-4	TRBD1
CASRAGRGNFNYGYTF	TGTGCCAGCAGAGCTGGGCGGGGGAATTTTAACTATGGCTACACCTTC	once	TRBV27	TRBJ1-2	-
CASSLRSWFEDSPLHF	TGTGCCAGCAGCCTTCGCAGTTGGTTCGAGGATTCACCCCTCCACTTT	once	TRBV3-1/TRBV3-2	TRBJ1-6	-
CASSRPTRSSYNEQFF	TGTGCCAGCAGTCGCCCGACACGTAGCTCCTACAATGAGCAGTTCTTC	once	TRBV6-2/TRBV6-3	TRBJ2-1	-
CAISESAGGTGELFF	TGTGCCATCAGTGAGTCGGCAGGAGGCACCGGGGAGCTGTTTTTT	-	TRBV10-3	TRBJ2-2	-
CASNFRTGTEAFF	TGTGCCAGCAATTTCAGGACTGGCACTGAAGCTTTCTTT	-	TRBV28	TRBJ1-1	-
CASSQPGRSYEQYF	TGCGCCAGCAGCCAACCGGGGAGGTCCTACGAGCAGTACTTC	-	TRBV4-1	TRBJ2-7	-
CASRGGRNTGELFF	TGTGCCAGCAGGGGGGGGAGGAACACCGGGGAGCTGTTTTTT	-	TRBV27	TRBJ2-2	TRBD2
CASSGKTSVTDTQYF	TGTGCCAGCAGCGGCAAGACTAGCGTTACAGATACGCAGTATTTT	few	TRBV9	TRBJ2-3	TRBD2